This is a list of T cell receptor beta chains from one sample in a study of blood T cell repertoires in COVID-19. This table comes from immunoSEQ multiplex PCR, and its TCRdb copy is limited to in-frame clones, with some not included. The table has approximately 91,000 clones, around 72% seen once. Sequencing was done on a sample of peripheral blood. All receptors come from a man in his sixties or seventies with acute or convalescent COVID-19. CDR3s include the opening cysteine and the closing phenylalanine or tryptophan. The D gene is left open where the match is weak. Rows give clone size only sometimes, using once, few, many, or a class for an expanded clone.

j_gene | v_gene | abundance | d_gene | CDR3aa | CDR3nt
TRBJ1-2 | TRBV5-4 | . | . | CASSLAQGGGYTF | TGTGCCAGCAGCTTGGCACAGGGTGGCGGCTACACCTTC
TRBJ2-3 | TRBV28 | . | TRBD2 | CASSLSQRENTDTQYF | TGTGCCAGCAGTTTATCCCAGCGGGAGAACACAGATACGCAGTATTTT
TRBJ1-1 | TRBV6-5 | . | . | CASSYSDIYTEAFF | TGTGCCAGCAGTTACTCAGACATCTACACTGAAGCTTTCTTT
TRBJ2-1 | TRBV19 | . | . | CASSIGGRYYNEQFF | TGTGCCAGTAGTATTGGAGGGAGGTACTACAATGAGCAGTTCTTC
TRBJ1-4 | TRBV20-1 | . | . | CSASITPSEKLFF | TGCAGTGCTAGTATCACCCCTAGTGAAAAACTGTTTTTT
TRBJ2-7 | TRBV2 | . | TRBD2 | CASSPGRLYEQYF | TGTGCCAGCTCCCCCGGGAGGCTGTACGAGCAGTACTTC
TRBJ2-7 | TRBV27 | . | . | CASSLREARGSEQYF | TGTGCCAGCAGTTTAAGGGAGGCCCGGGGTAGCGAGCAGTACTTC
TRBJ2-1 | TRBV11-2 | . | TRBD1 | CASSPKRGQVHNEQFF | TGTGCCAGCAGCCCGAAGAGGGGACAGGTCCACAATGAGCAGTTCTTC
TRBJ2-1 | TRBV5-1 | . | TRBD2 | CASSFGLGAYNEQFF | TGCGCCAGCAGCTTCGGACTAGGGGCCTACAATGAGCAGTTCTTC
TRBJ2-7 | TRBV3-1/TRBV3-2 | . | . | CASSQESYEQYF | TGTGCCAGCAGCCAAGAGTCGTACGAGCAGTACTTC
TRBJ2-3 | TRBV28 | . | . | CASSYYTGPTTDTQYF | TGTGCCAGCAGTTATTACACAGGCCCTACCACAGATACGCAGTATTTT
TRBJ1-1 | TRBV13 | . | . | CASSLGGKITEAFF | TGTGCCAGCAGCTTAGGCGGGAAAATCACTGAAGCTTTCTTT
TRBJ2-2 | TRBV7-2 | . | TRBD2 | CASSLAAGGPHTGELFF | TGTGCCAGCAGCTTAGCAGCGGGAGGGCCTCACACCGGGGAGCTGTTTTTT
TRBJ2-7 | TRBV11-2 | . | . | CASSLEDSEQYF | TGTGCCAGCAGCTTAGAGGACTCCGAGCAGTACTTC
TRBJ2-7 | TRBV18 | . | TRBD1 | CASSPRGQGGIEQYF | TGTGCCAGCTCACCAAGGGGACAGGGTGGAATCGAGCAGTACTTC
TRBJ1-6 | TRBV3-1/TRBV3-2 | many | TRBD1 | CASSQGWDRGDSPLHF | TGTGCCAGCAGCCAAGGATGGGACAGGGGGGATTCACCCCTCCACTTT
TRBJ2-5 | TRBV7-7 | . | TRBD1 | CASSSGTNRGPETQYF | TGTGCTAGCAGCTCTGGGACGAACAGGGGGCCAGAGACCCAGTACTTC
TRBJ2-1 | TRBV12-3/TRBV12-4 | few | TRBD2 | CASSPLLAGEQFF | TGTGCCAGCAGTCCCCTACTAGCGGGAGAGCAGTTCTTC
TRBJ2-1 | TRBV4-3 | . | TRBD1 | CASSLGTGGSNEQFF | TGCGCCAGCAGCCTGGGGACAGGAGGATCCAATGAGCAGTTCTTC
TRBJ2-7 | TRBV6-6 | . | . | CASIGTRGPVEQYF | TGTGCCAGCATCGGGACAAGGGGCCCGGTCGAGCAGTACTTC
TRBJ2-3 | TRBV5-1 | . | . | CASSSGIGTDTQYF | TGCGCCAGCAGCTCGGGAATAGGAACAGATACGCAGTATTTT
TRBJ1-3 | TRBV15 | . | . | CATSRDYRDGNTIYF | TGTGCCACCAGCAGAGATTACAGGGATGGAAACACCATATATTTT
TRBJ1-1 | TRBV6-1 | . | . | CASSEIGGNTEAFF | TGTGCCAGCAGTGAAATAGGGGGGAACACTGAAGCTTTCTTT
TRBJ2-3 | TRBV7-3 | . | . | CASSSGTSTDTQYF | TGTGCCAGCAGCTCCGGGACTAGCACAGATACGCAGTATTTT
TRBJ2-7 | TRBV4-2 | few | . | CASSQTTGTYEQYF | TGTGCCAGCAGTCAAACCACAGGTACCTACGAGCAGTACTTC
TRBJ2-1 | TRBV7-8 | . | TRBD2 | CASSLGLAGYVNEQFF | TGTGCCAGCAGCTTAGGGCTAGCGGGATATGTAAATGAGCAGTTCTTC
TRBJ1-1 | TRBV4-1 | . | TRBD1 | CASSQTGGASTEAFF | TGCGCCAGCAGCCAGACAGGGGGCGCAAGTACTGAAGCTTTCTTT
TRBJ2-1 | TRBV7-3 | . | TRBD1 | CASSFSQGASNEQFF | TGTGCCAGCAGCTTCAGCCAGGGGGCGAGCAATGAGCAGTTCTTC
TRBJ2-3 | TRBV15 | once | . | CATSPLPTISTDTQYF | TGTGCCACCAGCCCCCTCCCTACGATTAGCACAGATACGCAGTATTTT
TRBJ2-1 | TRBV6-2/TRBV6-3 | . | . | CASSYSQTDLRNEQFF | TGTGCCAGCAGTTACTCGCAGACGGACTTAAGGAATGAGCAGTTCTTC
TRBJ2-7 | TRBV15 | . | TRBD1 | CATSRDKGASSYEQYF | TGTGCCACCAGCAGAGATAAGGGGGCTAGCTCCTACGAGCAGTACTTC
TRBJ2-4 | TRBV7-9 | . | TRBD1 | CASSTDRSSENIQYF | TGTGCCAGCAGCACGGACAGGTCCTCCGAAAACATTCAGTACTTC
TRBJ2-1 | TRBV6-2/TRBV6-3 | . | TRBD2 | CASSNALAGGYNEQFF | TGTGCCAGCAGTAACGCCCTAGCGGGAGGGTACAATGAGCAGTTCTTC
TRBJ2-5 | TRBV6-5 | . | . | CASSYFWPGETQYF | TGTGCCAGCAGTTATTTTTGGCCGGGAGAGACCCAGTACTTC
TRBJ2-7 | TRBV21-1 | . | . | CASSKDEGVQGRYEQYF | TGTGCCAGCAGCAAAGACGAGGGGGTCCAGGGACGCTACGAGCAGTACTTC
TRBJ2-1 | TRBV5-8 | . | TRBD2 | CASSLGLAGAFFEQFF | TGTGCCAGCAGCTTGGGTCTAGCGGGAGCGTTTTTTGAGCAGTTCTTC
TRBJ2-7 | TRBV6-1 | . | . | CASSERNEQYF | TGTGCCAGCAGTGAGAGGAACGAGCAGTACTTC